This T cell receptor beta chain was sequenced during a study of blood T cells in healthy people across ages. Combining a sample-barcoded 5' primer with a J-beta primer mix, a second PCR ran for about 7 to 12 cycles. TCRdb reprocessed the 5' RACE reads with MiXCR, giving one entry per CDR3 protein. The table includes about 290,000 distinct CDR3 sequences, roughly 27% detected once. The V end was cut by 0 bases, the J end by 2 bases, with 8 bases between. The CDR3 length is 14 residues. Germline V CDR1 and CDR2: MNHEY, SVGEGT. The sequenced material came from blood. This clonotype originated in a woman in her 70s in good health. V gene TRBV6-2 or TRBV6-3 combines with J gene TRBJ2-7; D is unclear. The CDR3 DNA is TGTGCCAGCAGTTACTCGAGTGGTACCTACGAGCAGTACTTC. It is translated as CASSYSSGTYEQYF.